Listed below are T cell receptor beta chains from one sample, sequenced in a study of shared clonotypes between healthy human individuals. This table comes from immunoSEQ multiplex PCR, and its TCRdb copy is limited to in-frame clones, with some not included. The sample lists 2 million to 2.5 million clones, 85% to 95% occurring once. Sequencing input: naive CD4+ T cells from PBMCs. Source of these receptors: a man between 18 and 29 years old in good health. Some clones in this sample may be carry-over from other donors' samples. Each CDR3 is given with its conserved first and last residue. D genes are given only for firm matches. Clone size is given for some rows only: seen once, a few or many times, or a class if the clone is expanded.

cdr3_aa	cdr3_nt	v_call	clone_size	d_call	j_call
CASRPTEANREQYF	TGCGCCAGCAGACCCACGGAGGCAAATCGGGAGCAGTACTTC	TRBV5-1	NA	NA	TRBJ2-7
CASSLRPGTPPEETQYF	TGTGCCAGCAGCTTGAGGCCCGGGACTCCCCCTGAAGAGACCCAGTACTTC	TRBV5-5	NA	NA	TRBJ2-5
CASSLDPGQETQYF	TGTGCCAGCAGCTTAGATCCGGGCCAAGAGACCCAGTACTTC	TRBV11-2	NA	NA	TRBJ2-5
CASSHVDRGYQETQYF	TGTGCCAGCAGCCATGTGGACAGGGGTTACCAAGAGACCCAGTACTTC	TRBV5-4	NA	TRBD1	TRBJ2-5
CASSLASDSYNEQFF	TGTGCCAGCAGCTTGGCTAGCGACTCCTACAATGAGCAGTTCTTC	TRBV5-4	NA	NA	TRBJ2-1
CASHAQGGGTDTQYF	TGTGCCAGCCATGCGCAGGGAGGAGGCACAGATACGCAGTATTTT	TRBV2	NA	NA	TRBJ2-3
CASSLGSTATEAFF	TGTGCCAGCAGCTTAGGCTCAACAGCCACTGAAGCTTTCTTT	TRBV7-9	NA	NA	TRBJ1-1
CSVVAGADDYGYTF	TGCAGCGTTGTAGCCGGGGCTGATGACTATGGCTACACCTTC	TRBV29-1	NA	NA	TRBJ1-2
CASSLQGHAEKLFF	TGTGCCAGCAGCTTACAGGGACACGCTGAAAAACTGTTTTTT	TRBV7-9	NA	NA	TRBJ1-4
CASSDRRGNTQYF	TGCGCCAGCAGTGACCGAAGAGGAAATACGCAGTATTTT	TRBV10-2	NA	NA	TRBJ2-3
CASSEIFTGELFF	TGTGCCAGCAGTGAGATATTCACCGGGGAGCTGTTTTTT	TRBV6-1	NA	NA	TRBJ2-2
CASSFSSNQPQHF	TGCGCCAGCAGCTTCTCTAGCAATCAGCCCCAGCATTTT	TRBV5-1	NA	NA	TRBJ1-5
CASSPGQGPYYEQYF	TGTGCCAGCAGCCCCGGACAGGGGCCCTACTACGAGCAGTACTTC	TRBV5-4	NA	TRBD1	TRBJ2-7
CASSPGGSTDTQYF	TGTGCCAGCAGCCCAGGAGGGTCCACAGATACGCAGTATTTT	TRBV4-2	NA	NA	TRBJ2-3
CSVVRRTEAFF	TGCAGCGTTGTTAGGCGGACGGAAGCTTTCTTT	TRBV29-1	few	NA	TRBJ1-1
CASSQPSGRIREQYF	TGTGCCAGCAGTCAACCGAGCGGGAGGATCCGCGAGCAGTACTTC	TRBV28	NA	TRBD2	TRBJ2-7
CASSQERTAVTYNEQFF	TGCGCCAGCAGCCAAGAAAGAACGGCTGTTACTTACAATGAGCAGTTCTTC	TRBV4-1	NA	NA	TRBJ2-1
CASRVPGQGHEQYF	TGTGCCAGCAGGGTACCGGGACAGGGCCACGAGCAGTACTTC	TRBV28	NA	TRBD1	TRBJ2-7
CASSLRDRQPQHF	TGTGCCAGCAGTTTACGGGATCGGCAGCCCCAGCATTTT	TRBV28	NA	NA	TRBJ1-5
CASSFVASGGEKLFF	TGTGCCAGCAGTTTCGTGGCCTCGGGGGGCGAAAAACTGTTTTTT	TRBV28	NA	NA	TRBJ1-4
CASYLSGLAANTGELFF	TGTGCCAGTTACCTTTCAGGACTAGCCGCGAACACCGGGGAGCTGTTTTTT	TRBV19	NA	TRBD2	TRBJ2-2
CASSSTSGRGETQYF	TGTGCCAGCAGCTCCACTAGCGGGAGGGGGGAGACCCAGTACTTC	TRBV5-4	once	TRBD2	TRBJ2-5
CASSLVGGRTDNEQFF	TGTGCCAGCAGTTTAGTCGGCGGGCGAACCGACAATGAGCAGTTCTTC	TRBV28	NA	NA	TRBJ2-1
CASSSSTGRGYNEQFF	TGTGCCAGCTCTAGCTCGACAGGGCGCGGGTACAATGAGCAGTTCTTC	TRBV18	NA	TRBD1	TRBJ2-1
CASSLTSEYEAFF	TGTGCCAGCAGCTTAACGTCAGAATATGAAGCTTTCTTT	TRBV7-3	NA	NA	TRBJ1-1
CASSLSAGGTGGETQYF	TGTGCCAGCAGCTTGTCCGCCGGGGGGACAGGGGGCGAGACCCAGTACTTC	TRBV5-4	NA	TRBD1	TRBJ2-5
CASSPGQGGETQYF	TGCGCCAGCAGCCCCGGACAGGGGGGGGAGACCCAGTACTTC	TRBV5-1	once	TRBD1	TRBJ2-5
CASSLLAGVNEQFF	TGTGCCAGCAGCTTGCTAGCGGGAGTCAATGAGCAGTTCTTC	TRBV5-4	NA	TRBD2	TRBJ2-1
CASSLGAGEWAKNIQYF	TGTGCCAGCAGCTTGGGAGCGGGAGAATGGGCCAAAAACATTCAGTACTTC	TRBV7-9	NA	TRBD2	TRBJ2-4
CASRRWTGGGDEQFF	TGTGCCAGCAGACGGTGGACAGGGGGAGGCGATGAGCAGTTCTTC	TRBV27	NA	TRBD1	TRBJ2-1
CASSPPAGETQYF	TGTGCCAGCAGCCCCCCGGCAGGGGAGACCCAGTACTTC	TRBV11-2	NA	NA	TRBJ2-5
CASSSSAIAGTNEQYF	TGTGCCAGCAGCTCCTCCGCGATAGCGGGAACGAACGAGCAGTACTTC	TRBV7-2	NA	TRBD2	TRBJ2-7
CASGPQGLKDEQYF	TGTGCCAGCGGACCACAGGGACTAAAAGACGAGCAGTACTTC	TRBV28	NA	NA	TRBJ2-7
CASSLGQKQYF	TGTGCCAGCAGCTTAGGACAGAAGCAGTACTTC	TRBV7-8	few	NA	TRBJ2-7
CASTPSGVTGETQYF	TGTGCCAGCACCCCCTCCGGGGTTACTGGAGAGACCCAGTACTTC	TRBV28	NA	NA	TRBJ2-5
CASSLGQSSYEQYF	TGTGCCAGCAGCTTGGGACAGTCCTCCTACGAGCAGTACTTC	TRBV5-8	NA	NA	TRBJ2-7
CASSFTLTGSNSYEQYF	TGCGCCAGCAGCTTTACCCTCACAGGGTCGAACTCCTACGAGCAGTACTTC	TRBV5-1	NA	NA	TRBJ2-7
CASSPGAGPKETQYF	TGTGCCAGCAGCCCTGGGGCGGGACCGAAAGAGACCCAGTACTTC	TRBV11-3	once	NA	TRBJ2-5
CASSTRTSGGYEQYF	TGTGCCAGCAGCACTCGGACTAGCGGAGGCTACGAGCAGTACTTC	TRBV27	NA	TRBD2	TRBJ2-7
CASSNRVYEQYF	TGTGCCAGCAGCAACAGGGTCTACGAGCAGTACTTC	TRBV6-6	NA	NA	TRBJ2-7
CASSLERTADTIYF	TGCGCCAGCAGCTTGGAACGTACCGCAGACACCATATATTTT	TRBV5-1	once	NA	TRBJ1-3
CASSFGTEAFF	TGTGCCAGCAGTTTCGGGACTGAAGCTTTCTTT	TRBV28	NA	NA	TRBJ1-1
CASTSESQPSGELFF	TGTGCCAGTACCTCGGAGTCACAGCCCTCCGGGGAGCTGTTTTTT	TRBV19	NA	NA	TRBJ2-2
CASSLDGQETQYF	TGTGCCAGCAGCCTCGACGGACAAGAGACCCAGTACTTC	TRBV27	NA	NA	TRBJ2-5
CSATGILGQYF	TGCAGTGCGACAGGGATCCTAGGTCAGTACTTC	TRBV20-1	NA	TRBD1	TRBJ2-7
CASSTRLAYLNEQYF	TGTGCCAGCAGCACCCGACTAGCATATTTAAACGAGCAGTACTTC	TRBV14	NA	TRBD2	TRBJ2-7
CASSLTKEGTEAFF	TGTGCCAGCAGCTTAACCAAGGAAGGGACTGAAGCTTTCTTT	TRBV7-3	NA	NA	TRBJ1-1
CASSTAALAGGPYEQYF	TGTGCCAGCAGCACCGCCGCCCTAGCGGGAGGGCCCTACGAGCAGTACTTC	TRBV7-9	NA	TRBD2	TRBJ2-7
CASSLLISWDRSYGYTF	TGTGCCAGCAGCTTACTTATTAGCTGGGACAGGTCCTATGGCTACACCTTC	TRBV7-2	NA	TRBD1	TRBJ1-2
CASSLGQTDGETQYF	TGTGCCAGCAGCTTAGGGCAGACCGACGGGGAGACCCAGTACTTC	TRBV11-3	NA	NA	TRBJ2-5
CASSTPRGAGETQYF	TGTGCCAGTAGTACCCCTAGAGGGGCCGGAGAGACCCAGTACTTC	TRBV19	NA	NA	TRBJ2-5
CASSGQGHNSPLHF	TGTGCCAGCAGTGGACAGGGACATAATTCACCCCTCCACTTT	TRBV7-9	NA	TRBD1	TRBJ1-6
CASSLAPNNEQFF	TGTGCCAGCAGCTTGGCGCCAAACAATGAGCAGTTCTTC	TRBV5-4	NA	NA	TRBJ2-1
CASSLGVGANEQFF	TGTGCCAGCAGCTTAGGGGTAGGGGCCAATGAGCAGTTCTTC	TRBV11-2	NA	NA	TRBJ2-1